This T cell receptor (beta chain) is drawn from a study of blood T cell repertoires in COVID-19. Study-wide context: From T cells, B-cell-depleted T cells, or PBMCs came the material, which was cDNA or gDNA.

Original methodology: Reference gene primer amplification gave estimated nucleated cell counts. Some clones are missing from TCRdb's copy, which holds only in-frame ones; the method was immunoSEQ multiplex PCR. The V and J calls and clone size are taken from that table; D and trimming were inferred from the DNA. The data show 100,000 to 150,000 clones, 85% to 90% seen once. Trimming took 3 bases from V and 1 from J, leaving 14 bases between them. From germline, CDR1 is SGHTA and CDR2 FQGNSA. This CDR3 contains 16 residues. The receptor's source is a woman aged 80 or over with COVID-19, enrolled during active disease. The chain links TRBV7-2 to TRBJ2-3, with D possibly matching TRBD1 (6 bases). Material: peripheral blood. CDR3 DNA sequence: TGTGCCAGCAGCTTGTCACAGGGACCACGCACAGATACGCAGTATTTT. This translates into CASSLSQGPRTDTQYF.